One and the same sample provided the 2 T cell receptor beta chains below, sequenced in a study of regulatory dendritic cells for organ transplantation (dated by TCRdb to about 2017). The library was generated by the immunoSEQ multiplex PCR assay. The immuneACCESS repertoire file appears here via TCRdb, limited to in-frame rearrangements. These files lack a portion of the clones; in checked studies, under half of the deficit traces to unresolved V genes, and the cause of the others is not known. This sample gives 30,000 to 40,000 clones in total; about 90% of them show up just once. Around 0.11% of the sample goes to the ten largest clones. Sample: naive CD8+ T cells from blood. This sample's cell subset or site label indicates: CD45RA+ naive T cells. The source is a human donor in good health.

The V gene is TRBV5-1, the J gene TRBJ1-1, with 8 bases matching TRBD1. The germline gives CDR1 SGHRS, CDR2 YFSETQ. The CDR3 loop spans 17 amino acids. The J segment lost 0 bases and the V segment lost 0 bases, leaving 7 bases of the junction unmatched. The CDR3 loop reads CASSLVGTGAMNTEAFF. CDR3 nucleotides: TGCGCCAGCAGCTTGGTAGGGACAGGAGCCATGAACACTGAAGCTTTCTTT.

As DNA, the CDR3 is TGTGCCAGCAGTGACGGCGAAGGGGCTTTATATGGCTACACCTTC. This codes for CASSDGEGALYGYTF. This chain links TRBV6-1 with TRBJ1-2, with D perhaps matching TRBD1 (5 bases). Per germline, CDR1 MNHNS and CDR2 SASEGT. V was shortened by 3 bases and J by 5 bases, with 16 bases between the two germline ends. The CDR3 is made up of 15 amino acids.